This TCR beta chain was sequenced in a study of neoadjuvant nivolumab and ipilimumab in lung cancer. General observations from the study: TCR richness and clonality were higher in tumors than adjacent uninvolved lung. Only a small number of samples underwent TCR sequencing. TCR clonality did not significantly correlate with pathologic tumor regression.

The data were produced by immunoSEQ multiplex PCR, yet TCRdb's version contains in-frame clones alone and is incomplete. The profile covers tens of thousands of clones, with less than 90% appearing a single time and approximately 5.9% taken by the ten largest. CDR1 and CDR2 from the germline V gene are SGHKS and YYEKEE (reference sequence). Trimming stripped 4 bases from V and 11 bases from J, with 18 bases between. The CDR3 is 13 amino acids. As to this clone: The antigen is undetermined.

V gene TRBV5-5 combines with J gene TRBJ1-1; D is unclear. The material sequenced was peripheral blood, taken before neoadjuvant nivolumab, alone or with ipilimumab. The receptor comes from an adult with non-small cell lung cancer. In nucleotides, the CDR3 is TGTGCCAGCAGCCATCACACTTCGTTGGACGCTTTCTTT. It translates to CASSHHTSLDAFF.